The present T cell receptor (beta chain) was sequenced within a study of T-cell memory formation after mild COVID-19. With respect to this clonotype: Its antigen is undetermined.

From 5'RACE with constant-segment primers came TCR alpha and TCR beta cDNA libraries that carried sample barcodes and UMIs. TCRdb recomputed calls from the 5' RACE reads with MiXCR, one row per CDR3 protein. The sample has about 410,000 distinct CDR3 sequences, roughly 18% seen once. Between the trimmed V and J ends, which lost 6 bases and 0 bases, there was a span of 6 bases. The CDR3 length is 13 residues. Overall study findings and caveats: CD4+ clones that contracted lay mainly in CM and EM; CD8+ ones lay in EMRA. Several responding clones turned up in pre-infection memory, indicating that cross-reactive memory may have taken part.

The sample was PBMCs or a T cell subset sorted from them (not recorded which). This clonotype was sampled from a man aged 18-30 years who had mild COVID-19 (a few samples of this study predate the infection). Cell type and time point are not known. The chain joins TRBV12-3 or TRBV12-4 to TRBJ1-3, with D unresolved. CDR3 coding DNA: TGTGCCAGCAGGTTGAACTCTGGAAACACCATATATTTT. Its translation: CASRLNSGNTIYF.